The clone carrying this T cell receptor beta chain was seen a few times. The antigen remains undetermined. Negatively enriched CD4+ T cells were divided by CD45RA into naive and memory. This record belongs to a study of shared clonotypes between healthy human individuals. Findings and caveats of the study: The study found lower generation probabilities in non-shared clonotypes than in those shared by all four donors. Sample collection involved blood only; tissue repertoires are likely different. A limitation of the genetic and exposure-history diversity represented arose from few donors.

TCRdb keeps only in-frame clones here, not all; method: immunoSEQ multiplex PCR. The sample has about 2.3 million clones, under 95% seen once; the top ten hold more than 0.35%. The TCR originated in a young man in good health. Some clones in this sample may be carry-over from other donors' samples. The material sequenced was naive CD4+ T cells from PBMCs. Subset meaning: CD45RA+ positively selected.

CDR3 loop: CASSLSISPGKAFF. Here the CDR3 DNA reads TGTGCCAGCAGCTTATCAATTAGCCCAGGGAAGGCTTTCTTT. This sequence joins TRBV7-9 and TRBJ1-1; D is perhaps TRBD1 (5 bases). This CDR3 is built from 14 residues. The V end lost 2 bases, the J end lost 11 bases, and 18 bases lay between the germline ends. CDR1 SEHNR and CDR2 FQNEAQ come from the germline V gene (reference sequence).